These T cell receptor beta chains were read from a single sample in a study of T cells in Graves' hyperthyroidism and ophthalmopathy. TCRdb re-derived calls from the multiplex PCR reads in MiXCR, one entry per CDR3 protein. The data contain approximately 400,000 distinct CDR3 sequences, 19% of them singletons. Sequenced sample: blood. The receptors shown here come from a woman aged 18-30 years with Graves' hyperthyroidism. CDR3s include the opening cysteine and the closing phenylalanine or tryptophan. The order of the fields is J gene, D gene, clone size, V gene, CDR3 protein, CDR3 DNA. A D gene is named only where the DNA matches it firmly. A clone size is listed for some rows: how often the clone was seen (once, few, many), or a class if it is expanded.

J gene: TRBJ2-5
D gene: TRBD2
clone size: many
V gene: TRBV12-3/TRBV12-4
CDR3 protein: CASSPYPTSGQETQYF
CDR3 DNA: TGTGCCAGCAGTCCCTACCCGACTAGCGGGCAAGAGACCCAGTACTTC

J gene: TRBJ1-2
D gene: TRBD1
clone size: NA
V gene: TRBV7-2
CDR3 protein: CASSLAGAGGAYGYTF
CDR3 DNA: TGTGCCAGCAGCTTAGCAGGGGCAGGGGGCGCCTATGGCTACACCTTC

J gene: TRBJ1-2
D gene: NA
clone size: many
V gene: TRBV20-1
CDR3 protein: CSARLAGRDGYTF
CDR3 DNA: TGCAGTGCTAGGCTAGCTGGCAGGGATGGCTACACCTTC

J gene: TRBJ1-1
D gene: NA
clone size: NA
V gene: TRBV6-1
CDR3 protein: CASKTVQRTDAFF
CDR3 DNA: TGTGCCAGCAAAACGGTCCAGAGGACTGATGCTTTCTTT

J gene: TRBJ1-3
D gene: TRBD1
clone size: many
V gene: TRBV5-1
CDR3 protein: CASSLLGTGPERNTIYF
CDR3 DNA: TGCGCCAGCAGCTTGCTCGGGACAGGACCCGAGAGAAACACCATATATTTT

J gene: TRBJ2-5
D gene: NA
clone size: few
V gene: TRBV2
CDR3 protein: CASRTGGGETEYF
CDR3 DNA: TGTGCCAGCCGGACAGGCGGAGGGGAGACCGAGTACTTC

J gene: TRBJ1-2
D gene: TRBD1
clone size: many
V gene: TRBV7-2
CDR3 protein: CASSYRDRPNYGYTF
CDR3 DNA: TGTGCCAGCAGCTACCGGGACAGGCCGAACTATGGCTACACCTTC

J gene: TRBJ2-7
D gene: TRBD1
clone size: many
V gene: TRBV6-5
CDR3 protein: CASSSRDRGYEQYF
CDR3 DNA: TGTGCCAGCAGTTCCCGGGACAGGGGGTACGAGCAGTACTTC

J gene: TRBJ1-2
D gene: NA
clone size: many
V gene: TRBV6-1
CDR3 protein: CASSERWGYYGYTF
CDR3 DNA: TGTGCCAGCAGTGAAAGATGGGGCTACTATGGCTACACCTTC

J gene: TRBJ2-5
D gene: NA
clone size: many
V gene: TRBV14
CDR3 protein: CASSQTWGETQYF
CDR3 DNA: TGTGCCAGCAGCCAGACGTGGGGAGAGACCCAGTACTTC

J gene: TRBJ1-2
D gene: NA
clone size: few
V gene: TRBV4-1
CDR3 protein: CASSPGGTAANYGYTF
CDR3 DNA: TGCGCCAGCAGCCCGGGGGGGACGGCAGCTAACTATGGCTACACCTTC

J gene: TRBJ2-5
D gene: NA
clone size: few
V gene: TRBV5-1
CDR3 protein: CASSLGSGSDKETQYF
CDR3 DNA: TGCGCCAGCAGCTTGGGGTCCGGGTCAGATAAAGAGACCCAGTACTTC

J gene: TRBJ1-1
D gene: TRBD1
clone size: many
V gene: TRBV20-1
CDR3 protein: CSARLGQGATEAFF
CDR3 DNA: TGCAGTGCTAGATTAGGACAGGGGGCCACTGAAGCTTTCTTT

J gene: TRBJ1-1
D gene: NA
clone size: many
V gene: TRBV30
CDR3 protein: CAWVPGLPMNTEAFF
CDR3 DNA: TGTGCCTGGGTCCCGGGGCTGCCTATGAACACTGAAGCTTTCTTT

J gene: TRBJ1-1
D gene: TRBD1
clone size: many
V gene: TRBV6-1
CDR3 protein: CASRRGSAEAFF
CDR3 DNA: TGTGCCAGTCGCAGGGGGAGTGCTGAAGCTTTCTTT

J gene: TRBJ2-2
D gene: NA
clone size: many
V gene: TRBV20-1
CDR3 protein: CSAPKRGNTGELFF
CDR3 DNA: TGCAGTGCTCCCAAAAGGGGGAACACCGGGGAGCTGTTTTTT

J gene: TRBJ2-5
D gene: NA
clone size: many
V gene: TRBV6-5
CDR3 protein: CASSHNRTQETQYF
CDR3 DNA: TGTGCCAGCAGCCACAACAGGACACAAGAGACCCAGTACTTC

J gene: TRBJ1-2
D gene: NA
clone size: NA
V gene: TRBV6-1
CDR3 protein: CASSRTAYYGYTF
CDR3 DNA: TGTGCCAGCAGTCGGACTGCTTACTATGGCTACACCTTC

J gene: TRBJ1-2
D gene: NA
clone size: many
V gene: TRBV6-1
CDR3 protein: CAGRVGNYGYTF
CDR3 DNA: TGTGCCGGTAGGGTCGGGAACTATGGCTACACCTTC

J gene: TRBJ2-7
D gene: NA
clone size: few
V gene: TRBV5-1
CDR3 protein: CASTVERGEQYF
CDR3 DNA: TGCGCCAGCACTGTCGAAAGGGGCGAGCAGTACTTC

J gene: TRBJ2-7
D gene: NA
clone size: NA
V gene: TRBV9
CDR3 protein: CASSVGWGSYEQYF
CDR3 DNA: TGTGCCAGCAGCGTAGGATGGGGGTCCTACGAGCAGTACTTC

J gene: TRBJ1-2
D gene: TRBD1
clone size: NA
V gene: TRBV5-1
CDR3 protein: CASSILQGANYGYTF
CDR3 DNA: TGCGCCAGCAGCATCCTACAGGGGGCGAACTATGGCTACACCTTC

J gene: TRBJ1-5
D gene: NA
clone size: many
V gene: TRBV20-1
CDR3 protein: CSARAGGRPQHF
CDR3 DNA: TGCAGTGCTCGGGCAGGCGGGCGGCCCCAGCATTTT

J gene: TRBJ2-2
D gene: TRBD1
clone size: many
V gene: TRBV7-8
CDR3 protein: CASSSGTGYTGELFF
CDR3 DNA: TGTGCCAGCAGCTCCGGGACAGGGTACACCGGGGAGCTGTTTTTT

J gene: TRBJ2-3
D gene: NA
clone size: many
V gene: TRBV4-2
CDR3 protein: CASSQDERDTQYF
CDR3 DNA: TGTGCCAGCAGCCAAGATGAAAGGGATACGCAGTATTTT

J gene: TRBJ1-3
D gene: TRBD1
clone size: NA
V gene: TRBV10-3
CDR3 protein: CAISSQGGRGNIIYF
CDR3 DNA: TGTGCCATCAGTTCCCAAGGGGGCCGTGGAAACATCATATATTTT

J gene: TRBJ2-5
D gene: NA
clone size: many
V gene: TRBV20-1
CDR3 protein: CSARWLPGETQYF
CDR3 DNA: TGCAGTGCTAGATGGCTGCCGGGGGAGACCCAGTACTTC

J gene: TRBJ2-2
D gene: TRBD2
clone size: NA
V gene: TRBV20-1
CDR3 protein: CSASSGGVTGELFF
CDR3 DNA: TGCAGTGCTAGTAGCGGGGGGGTCACCGGGGAGCTGTTTTTT

J gene: TRBJ2-7
D gene: TRBD2
clone size: many
V gene: TRBV6-1
CDR3 protein: CASKPGLDGEQYF
CDR3 DNA: TGTGCCAGCAAACCCGGACTAGATGGCGAGCAGTACTTC

J gene: TRBJ1-1
D gene: NA
clone size: many
V gene: TRBV6-5
CDR3 protein: CASSYRQNTEAFF
CDR3 DNA: TGTGCCAGCAGTTATCGACAGAACACTGAAGCTTTCTTT

J gene: TRBJ2-2
D gene: NA
clone size: NA
V gene: TRBV9
CDR3 protein: CASSALNGELFF
CDR3 DNA: TGTGCCAGCAGCGCCCTAAACGGGGAGCTGTTTTTT

J gene: TRBJ1-2
D gene: NA
clone size: many
V gene: TRBV7-8
CDR3 protein: CASSLLFTSYGYTF
CDR3 DNA: TGTGCCAGCAGCTTATTGTTTACAAGCTATGGCTACACCTTC

J gene: TRBJ2-5
D gene: TRBD2
clone size: NA
V gene: TRBV2
CDR3 protein: CASSEREGLETQYF
CDR3 DNA: TGTGCCAGCAGTGAAAGGGAGGGATTGGAGACCCAGTACTTC